These 14 T cell receptor beta chains share one sample of origin, sequenced in a study of shared clonotypes between healthy human individuals. Using immunoSEQ multiplex PCR, the repertoire was profiled, and TCRdb retains in-frame clones only, with some absent. The sample lists 2 million to 3 million clones, 90% to 95% occurring once. The sequencing input was naive CD4+ T cells from PBMCs. As for subset: CD45RA+ positively selected. Receptors originate from a man younger than 35 in good health. Some clones in this sample may be carry-over from other donors' samples.

The chain carries TRBV6-6 and TRBJ2-7; unclear D gene. Deletions cut 7 bases from V and 5 bases from J, with 12 bases between. Germline loops: CDR1 MNHNY, CDR2 SVGAGI (reference sequence). The length of the CDR3 is 12 residues. The CDR3 protein is CASKDPSHEQYF. The CDR3 DNA follows: TGTGCCAGCAAAGACCCGTCACACGAGCAGTACTTC.

The chain has TRBV19 and TRBJ1-2; 9 bases are shared with TRBD1. J lost 11 bases, V lost 2 bases, and 9 bases had no gene match. CDR1 and CDR2 (germline): LNHDA, SQIVND (reference sequence). This CDR3 is built from 14 residues. CDR3 nucleotide sequence: TGTGCCAGTAGTATATTCTCCGGGACAGGGAATTACACCTTC. This gives the protein CASSIFSGTGNYTF.

The CDR3 sequence is CASSWTSQETQYF. CDR3 DNA sequence: TGCGCCAGCAGCTGGACTAGCCAAGAGACCCAGTACTTC. This chain connects TRBV5-1 to TRBJ2-5; 7 positions match TRBD2. The V gene's germline CDR1 is SGHRS and CDR2 YFSETQ. J was trimmed by 1 base and V by 3 bases; bases with no gene match: 0. CDR3 length: 13 amino acids. The complete variable domain, with remaining parts taken from reference TRBV5-1 and TRBJ2-5, reads KAGVTQTPRYLIKTRGQQVTLSCSPISGHRSVSWYQQTPGQGLQFLFEYFSETQRNKGNFPGRFSGRQFSNSRSEMNVSTLELGDSALYLCASSWTSQETQYFGPGTRLLVL.

The chain links TRBV4-3 to TRBJ1-2; no definite D call. The germline V and J ends were trimmed by 0 bases and 5 bases, with 13 bases remaining between them. The CDR3 contains 15 residues. Germline values: CDR1 LGHNA, CDR2 YSLEER. The CDR3 DNA is TGCGCCAGCAGCCAAGATAAGGCGCAGTCGTATGGCTACACCTTC. This sequence encodes CASSQDKAQSYGYTF.

The CDR3 protein is CASSKESWDTQYF. In DNA form, the CDR3 reads TGCGCCAGCAGCAAGGAAAGTTGGGATACGCAGTATTTT. The chain uses TRBV5-1 and TRBJ2-3; D remains ambiguous. The CDR3 is 13 residues long. CDR1 is SGHRS and CDR2 is YFSETQ in the germline V gene. Trimming removed 4 bases from V and 6 bases from J, with 12 bases in between.

The chain employs TRBV7-9 and TRBJ2-5; no definite D call. Trimming removed 3 bases at V and 3 bases at J, with 8 bases between. The germline gives CDR1 SEHNR, CDR2 FQNEAQ (reference sequence). The CDR3 extends over 13 amino acids. CDR3 in amino acids: CASSFGPEETQYF. The CDR3 nucleotides read TGTGCCAGCAGCTTCGGGCCGGAAGAGACCCAGTACTTC.

This chain connects TRBV2 to TRBJ1-4, with D possibly TRBD1 on 5 matching bases. Between the trimmed V and J ends, which lost 5 bases and 7 bases, there was a span of 14 bases. The CDR3 runs 14 residues. CDR1 and CDR2 (germline): SNHLY, FYNNEI. CDR3 in DNA: TGTGCCAGCAGTCTAAGGGGCCTCGGTGAAAAACTGTTTTTT. Translation gives CASSLRGLGEKLFF.

V gene TRBV28 combines with J gene TRBJ2-7, with D unclear. Germline loops: CDR1 MDHEN, CDR2 SYDVKM. V gave up 6 bases and J gave up 4 bases, with 19 bases separating them. This CDR3 comprises 15 residues. Here the CDR3 reads CASRSGLTRRYEQYF. The CDR3 DNA follows: TGTGCCAGCAGGTCCGGGCTGACTCGTCGGTACGAGCAGTACTTC.

The chain couples TRBV21-1 to TRBJ1-5. TRBV21-1 is a pseudogene segment. The length of the CDR3 is 16 residues. CDR3 region: CASSSQKGRNNQPQHF. The CDR3 region has the DNA TGTGCCAGCAGCTCGCAGAAGGGACGGAACAATCAGCCCCAGCATTTT.

As DNA, the CDR3 is TGTGCCAGCGGAAACTCAGCGGGAGGGCCCGGCACCGGGGAGCTGTTTTTT. Its protein product is CASGNSAGGPGTGELFF. The chain joins TRBV11-2 to TRBJ2-2, with 10 bases lining up with TRBD2. Per the germline V gene, CDR1 is SGHAT and CDR2 is FQNNGV. The CDR3 contains 17 residues. The J segment lost 4 bases and the V segment lost 8 bases, leaving 13 bases of the junction unmatched.

The chain recombines TRBV28 with TRBJ1-2; TRBD1 is a possible D gene (5 bases). Germline CDR1 is MDHEN and CDR2 is SYDVKM. Trimming removed 3 bases at V and 4 bases at J, with 12 bases between. The CDR3 covers 14 residues. As DNA, the CDR3 is TGTGCCAGCAGTTTTCTACTAACAGGCTATGGCTACACCTTC. As protein: CASSFLLTGYGYTF.

To note about this clone: Other DNA sequences in this specimen translate into the identical CDR3. This chain uses TRBV5-1 with TRBJ2-2, with unresolved D. Trimming stripped 1 base from V and 7 bases from J, with 8 bases between. The V gene's germline CDR1 is SGHRS and CDR2 YFSETQ. This CDR3 comprises 13 residues. CDR3 in DNA: TGCGCCAGCAGCTTGCTTGGTGTCGGGGAGCTGTTTTTT. It is translated as CASSLLGVGELFF.

The chain links TRBV13 to TRBJ2-5; no firm D call. TRBJ2-7 explains the end of the DNA better; the J call may be wrong. CDR3 length equals 11 residues. In germline, CDR1 is PRHDT, CDR2 FYEKMQ (reference sequence). CDR3: CASSFSYEQYF. CDR3 nucleotide sequence: TGTGCCAGCAGCTTCTCCTACGAGCAGTACTTC.

The chain couples TRBV6-1 to TRBJ1-1; D is perhaps TRBD1 (6 bases). Trimming stripped 4 bases from V and 11 bases from J, with 14 bases between. The CDR3 consists of 12 residues. Germline CDR1 MNHNS, CDR2 SASEGT. The CDR3 is CASSAQGPDAFF. The DNA for the CDR3 is TGTGCCAGCAGTGCACAGGGCCCGGATGCTTTCTTT.